One sample yielded the 7 T cell receptor beta chains listed below, sequenced in a study of blood T cell repertoires in COVID-19. The method was immunoSEQ multiplex PCR; TCRdb's version includes in-frame clones alone and lacks a portion of them. The sample shows 200,000 to 250,000 clones, 82% of them seen only once. Sample: peripheral blood. These receptors all come from a woman between 35 and 50 years old with acute or convalescent COVID-19.

The chain couples TRBV7-9 to TRBJ2-5; D is uncertain. Trimming took off 5 bases at V and 1 base at J, with 11 bases between the two ends. The CDR3 has 14 amino acids. The germline CDR1 and CDR2 sequences are SEHNR and FQNEAQ (reference sequence). The CDR3 spells CASSPRRSQETQYF. The CDR3 DNA reads TGTGCCAGCAGCCCCCGCCGGAGCCAAGAGACCCAGTACTTC.

The chain recombines TRBV5-6 with TRBJ2-7; 7 bases match TRBD1. The CDR3 is 13 amino acids. Germline trimming cut 4 bases from V and 5 bases from J; bases unmatched to any gene: 6. CDR1 is SGHDT and CDR2 is YYEEEE in the germline V gene. Here the CDR3 reads CASSGRQGNEQYF. CDR3 sequence (DNA): TGTGCCAGCAGCGGCAGACAGGGCAACGAGCAGTACTTC.

In nucleotides, the CDR3 is TGTGCCATCAGCCCGGACAGGGGGTTGCTCGGAACAGATACGCAGTATTTT. Amino acid sequence: CAISPDRGLLGTDTQYF. The chain recombines TRBV10-3 with TRBJ2-3, with 10 bases identical to TRBD1. The CDR3 totals 17 residues. The junction had 12 bases not matched to a gene; V was cut back by 6 bases and J by 3 bases. Looked up from germline, CDR1 is ENHRY and CDR2 is SYGVKD.

V and J are TRBV10-1 and TRBJ1-5; TRBD1 agrees at 7 bases. This CDR3 spans 15 amino acids. Germline loops: CDR1 WNHNN, CDR2 SYGVQD (reference sequence). V shed 0 bases and J 7 bases; nucleotides not matched to a gene: 6. The DNA of the CDR3 is TGCGCCAGCAGTGAGTCCACAGGGGCACGGCAGCCCCAGCATTTT. Amino acid sequence: CASSESTGARQPQHF.

This chain links TRBV19 with TRBJ2-1, with 7 bases lining up with TRBD1. V lost 6 bases and J lost 2; bases outside the gene matches: 13. CDR3 length equals 17 residues. Per the germline V gene, CDR1 is LNHDA and CDR2 is SQIVND (reference sequence). CDR3 nucleotide sequence: TGTGCCAGTAGCGATCCGACAGGGACAGCACCCTACAATGAGCAGTTCTTC. Translating it yields CASSDPTGTAPYNEQFF.

This sequence joins TRBV12-5 and TRBJ2-3; 7 bases fit TRBD1. The CDR3 spans 13 residues. Unmatched junction bases numbered 7, after V lost 6 bases and J lost 7 bases. The V gene's germline CDR1 is LGHNT and CDR2 FRNRAP. The DNA of the CDR3 is TGTGCTAGTGGACTTAGACAGGGTTATACGCAGTATTTT. This codes for CASGLRQGYTQYF.

The V gene is TRBV28, the J gene TRBJ2-3; 9 nucleotides match TRBD1. The junction had 5 bases not matched to a gene; V was cut back by 4 bases and J by 6 bases. The germline CDR1 and CDR2 sequences are MDHEN and SYDVKM. This CDR3 contains 14 residues. Written as DNA, the CDR3 is TGTGCCAGCAGTTCGGGACAGGGTTGGGATACGCAGTATTTT. Amino acids: CASSSGQGWDTQYF.